These 16 T cell receptor beta chains originate from one sample sequenced in a study of neurological immune-mediated disorders. MiXCR was run by TCRdb on the 5' RACE reads, yielding one entry per CDR3 protein. The sample yields tens of thousands of distinct CDR3 sequences, around a tenth seen once. The sequencing input was CD4+ T cells from blood. The receptors derive from a woman aged 25 to 39 with HTLV-1-associated myelopathy (HAM/TSP).

A word on this clonotype: Given a much more abundant clone one base away, this may be a read error. The CDR3 DNA sequence: TGTGCCAGCAGCTACGTACTAGCATCCCGGGAGCTGTTTTTT. Its translation is CASSYVLASRELFF. V gene TRBV5-6 combines with J gene TRBJ2-2, with D possibly being TRBD2 (6 bases). With 3 bases removed from V and 9 bases from J, the gap between germline ends came to 15 bases. The CDR3 totals 14 residues. Germline V CDR1 and CDR2: SGHDT, YYEEEE.

This clonotype was counted ten times or more. The gene calls are TRBV20-1 and TRBJ1-1; D not resolved. Trimming took 0 bases from V and 1 from J, leaving 9 bases between them. Germline assignment: CDR1 DFQATT and CDR2 SNEGSKA (reference sequence). The CDR3 sequence is 14 residues long. This chain's CDR3 is CSARESGPNTEAFF. CDR3 nucleotide sequence: TGCAGTGCTAGAGAGAGTGGACCGAACACTGAAGCTTTCTTT.

This clonotype has at least ten counts. The chain carries TRBV3-1 and TRBJ2-7; TRBD2 matches at 7 bases. Germline V gene sequence: CDR1 LGHDT, CDR2 YNNKEL (reference sequence). CDR3 length: 13 residues. V lost 4 bases to trimming and J lost 7 bases; unmatched junction nucleotides: 7. The chain's CDR3 is CASSRRGGIEQYF. In DNA form, the CDR3 reads TGTGCCAGCAGCCGCCGCGGGGGTATAGAGCAGTACTTC.

Many counts were recorded for this clonotype. J is TRBJ2-2 and V is TRBV10-2; D not certain. The CDR3 is 15 residues long. V gave up 2 bases and J gave up 5 bases, with 12 bases separating them. Germline CDR1 reads WSHSY; CDR2 reads SAAADI. In DNA form, the CDR3 reads TGCGCCAGCAGTGAGCAACTGACGGAAACCGGGGAGCTGTTTTTT. Translation: CASSEQLTETGELFF.

This clonotype has ten or more counts. The rearrangement uses TRBV7-2 and TRBJ2-5; the D is unclear. Germline V gene sequence: CDR1 SGHTA, CDR2 FQGNSA. The V end was cut by 1 base, the J end by 4 bases, with 10 bases between. This CDR3 is built from 14 residues. CDR3 protein: CASSLGPVGETQYF. CDR3 in DNA: TGTGCCAGCAGCTTAGGGCCAGTAGGAGAGACCCAGTACTTC.

This clonotype was recorded at least ten times. The chain combines TRBV7-9 with TRBJ1-1; tentatively, D is TRBD1 (6 bases). The CDR3 sequence is 13 residues long. Trimming stripped 0 bases from V and 12 bases from J, with 14 bases between. CDR1 SEHNR and CDR2 FQNEAQ come from the germline V gene (reference sequence). The CDR3 coding sequence is TGTGCCAGCAGCTTAGCCACAGGGTCTGTGACTTTCTTT. Its translation: CASSLATGSVTFF.

In this sample, this clonotype turned up many times. This rearrangement joins TRBV10-3 to TRBJ2-3; a weak D match, TRBD1 (6 bases). Deletions cut 6 bases from V and 4 bases from J, with 11 bases between. The CDR3 is 13 amino acids. Germline CDR1 ENHRY, CDR2 SYGVKD. CDR3 coding DNA: TGTGCCATCAGGTCAGGGGTTGCAGATACGCAGTATTTT. Amino acid sequence: CAIRSGVADTQYF.

This clonotype was picked up many times. This chain links TRBV5-1 with TRBJ2-1, with 7 bases aligning to TRBD1. Germline V lookup: CDR1 SGHRS, CDR2 YFSETQ. The CDR3 totals 16 residues. V shed 4 bases and J 0 bases; nucleotides not matched to a gene: 7. CDR3 protein: CASSQQGPSSYNEQFF. CDR3 bases: TGCGCCAGCAGCCAACAGGGGCCGAGCTCCTACAATGAGCAGTTCTTC.

Ten or more counts support this clonotype. This rearrangement joins TRBV7-2 to TRBJ2-1; 10 nucleotides agree with TRBD2. The CDR3 has 15 amino acids. The germline gives CDR1 SGHTA, CDR2 FQGNSA. V lost 2 bases, J lost 2 bases, and 0 bases stayed unmatched. CDR3 in amino acids: CASSLSGGAYNEQFF. For the CDR3, the DNA is TGTGCCAGCAGCTTAAGCGGGGGGGCCTACAATGAGCAGTTCTTC.

This clonotype was detected ten times or more. The chain employs TRBV20-1 and TRBJ2-7, with D perhaps TRBD2 (5 bases). The germline V gene has CDR1 DFQATT and CDR2 SNEGSKA (reference sequence). The CDR3 extends over 11 amino acids. With 5 bases removed from V and 7 bases from J, the gap between germline ends came to 12 bases. CDR3 in amino acids: CSAPSPGEQYF. The CDR3 nucleotides read TGCAGTGCTCCGAGCCCGGGGGAGCAGTACTTC.

The J gene is TRBJ2-5, the V gene TRBV3-1, with D unresolved. The CDR3 length is 17 residues. The ends were cut back, 0 bases at V and 2 bases at J, with 16 bases in the middle. Germline CDR1 LGHDT, CDR2 YNNKEL (reference sequence). The CDR3 DNA is TGTGCCAGCAGCCAAGATAGGAATAGCCGGGTTCAAGAGACCCAGTACTTC. Its protein is CASSQDRNSRVQETQYF.

This clonotype was seen at least ten times. CDR3: CASSQRGSTDTQYF. The CDR3 bases are TGTGCCAGCAGCCAACGGGGGAGCACAGATACGCAGTATTTT. This chain uses TRBV3-1 with TRBJ2-3, with a possible D match to TRBD2 (6 bases). This CDR3 is 14 amino acids long. V shed 2 bases and J shed 0 bases, with 6 bases lying between them. Germline V CDR1 and CDR2: LGHDT, YNNKEL (reference sequence).

This clonotype has at least ten counts. This sequence joins TRBV7-9 and TRBJ1-6; D unresolved. Trimming took off 6 bases at V and 0 bases at J, with 6 bases between the two ends. In germline, CDR1 is SEHNR, CDR2 FQNEAQ (reference sequence). This CDR3 comprises 14 residues. CDR3 DNA sequence: TGTGCCAGCAGAGCAAGCTCCTATAATTCACCCCTCCACTTT. It yields the protein CASRASSYNSPLHF.

This clonotype was recorded many times. V and J are TRBV5-1 and TRBJ1-1, with 7 bases fitting TRBD1. The CDR3 loop spans 13 amino acids. V dropped 4 bases and J dropped 1; count of bases not matched to a gene: 1. The germline gives CDR1 SGHRS, CDR2 YFSETQ. CDR3 region: CASSRDRNTEAFF. CDR3 nucleotide sequence: TGCGCCAGCAGCAGGGACAGGAACACTGAAGCTTTCTTT.

On this clonotype itself: A much larger clone lies a single base off, so this may be a read error. The chain carries TRBV2 and TRBJ2-3; D might be TRBD1 (5 bases). The CDR3 contains 12 residues. Per germline, CDR1 SNHLY and CDR2 FYNNEI. The CDR3 nucleotides are TGTGTCAGCCGACAGAAAACAGATACGCAGTATTTT. Amino acids: CVSRQKTDTQYF. The full variable domain, rest sourced from reference TRBV2 and TRBJ2-3, is EPEVTQTPSHQVTQMGQEVILRCVPISNHLYFYWYRQILGQKVEFLVSFYNNEISEKSEIFDDQFSVERPDGSNFTLKIRSTKLEDSAMYFCVSRQKTDTQYFGPGTRLTVL.

The chain recombines TRBV5-6 with TRBJ2-1; TRBD2 is a possible D gene (5 bases). The V end lost 1 base, the J end lost 4 bases, and 15 bases lay between the germline ends. CDR3 length equals 16 residues. Germline values: CDR1 SGHDT, CDR2 YYEEEE. CDR3 in amino acids: CASSLTSSTRYNEQFF. In DNA form, the CDR3 reads TGTGCCAGCAGCTTGACTAGTTCGACCCGATACAATGAGCAGTTCTTC.